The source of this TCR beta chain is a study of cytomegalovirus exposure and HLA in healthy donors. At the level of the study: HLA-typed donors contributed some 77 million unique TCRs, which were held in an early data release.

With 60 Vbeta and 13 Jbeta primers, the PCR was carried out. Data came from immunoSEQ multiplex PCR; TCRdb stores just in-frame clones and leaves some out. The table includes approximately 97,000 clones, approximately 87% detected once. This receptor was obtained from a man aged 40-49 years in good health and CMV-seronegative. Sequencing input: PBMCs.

CDR3 sequence: CASSIRLAGGTSTDTQYF. In DNA form, the CDR3 reads TGTGCCAGTAGTATTAGACTAGCGGGGGGAACTAGCACAGATACGCAGTATTTT. The V and J genes are TRBV19 and TRBJ2-3, with 13 nucleotides matching TRBD2. Per the germline V gene, CDR1 is LNHDA and CDR2 is SQIVND (reference sequence). The CDR3 covers 18 residues. Losses at the gene ends were 3 bases for V and 0 bases for J; bases not matched to a gene: 6.